The T cell receptor beta chain under discussion was sequenced for a study of beta chain features in type 1 diabetes. Whole-study context: Examination covered roughly 100,000,000 sorted cells spanning all samples.

As every portion of the isolated RNA was reverse transcribed, the sequencing read expressed TCRB transcripts. Sequenced by immunoSEQ multiplex PCR; TCRdb stores in-frame clones only, minus some. This sample has roughly 250,000 clones, with around 21% found just once. This clone has only a few counts. As yet, its antigen is unknown. The CDR3 is 13 amino acids. Germline V gives CDR1 MDHEN, CDR2 SYDVKM. Trimming shortened V by 3 bases and J by 1 base, and 6 bases separated the two germline ends. Overall study results and limits: There was a moderate but significant shortening of TCRB CDR3s in all four CD4+ subsets of Type 1 diabetes patients.

Sequencing was performed on naive CD4+ T cells from blood. The chain has TRBV28 and TRBJ2-5, with D uncertain. The clonotype comes from a woman in her thirties or forties with type 1 diabetes. CDR3 loop: CASSFRFQETQYF. CDR3 nucleotide sequence: TGTGCCAGCAGTTTTCGGTTCCAAGAGACCCAGTACTTC.